Given below is one T cell receptor (beta chain) in context. Its cognate antigen is unknown. Expressed TCRB transcripts were sequenced because the entire RNA isolate underwent reverse transcription. Sequencing used immunoSEQ multiplex PCR; TCRdb keeps in-frame clones, though not all of them. The sample shows hundreds of thousands of clones, roughly 11% of them seen only once. Trimming shortened V by 5 bases and J by 1 base, and 12 bases separated the two germline ends. The CDR3 consists of 14 residues. Germline CDR1 MNHEY, CDR2 SVGAGI. The entry originates in a study of beta chain features in type 1 diabetes. Study-level points and caveats: Significant though moderate, a shortening of TCRB CDR3s appeared in all four CD4+ subsets of Type 1 diabetes patients.

The source material was naive CD4+ T cells from blood. The source is a man aged 30 to 45 with type 1 diabetes. The gene calls are TRBV6-5 and TRBJ2-7; a possible D gene is TRBD1 (5 bases). This chain's CDR3 is CASSPVDISYEQYF. CDR3 DNA: TGTGCCAGCAGTCCGGTGGACATTTCCTACGAGCAGTACTTC.